The 29 T cell receptor beta chains given below trace back to one sample, sequenced in a study of OX40 agonist ivuxolimab in advanced cancers. The method was immunoSEQ multiplex PCR; TCRdb's version includes in-frame clones alone and lacks a portion of them. The sample holds fewer than 25,000 clones; about nine tenths are singletons and the top ten take 25% to 35%. The material was CD4+ or CD8+ T cells sorted from blood, obtained in a trial of the OX40 agonist ivuxolimab. The source of these receptors is an adult with an advanced solid tumor such as melanoma, head and neck, liver or kidney cancer.

This rearrangement joins TRBV19 to TRBJ2-2, with D possibly matching TRBD2 (7 bases). V lost 7 bases, J lost 3 bases, and 18 bases lay in between. Germline V CDR1 and CDR2: LNHDA, SQIVND (reference sequence). The CDR3 is 16 amino acids. CDR3 sequence reads: CASTNGGGGDTGELFF. The CDR3 nucleotides are TGTGCCAGTACCAATGGCGGGGGCGGGGACACCGGGGAGCTGTTTTTT. Based on the CDR3 plus reference TRBV19 and TRBJ2-2, the full variable domain is DGGITQSPKYLFRKEGQNVTLSCEQNLNHDAMYWYRQDPGQGLRLIYYSQIVNDFQKGDIAEGYSVSREKKESFPLTVTSAQKNPTAFYLCASTNGGGGDTGELFFGEGSRLTVL.

The V and J genes are TRBV5-4 and TRBJ1-1, with D possibly matching TRBD1 (5 bases). This CDR3 is 13 amino acids long. Germline CDR1 SGHNT, CDR2 YYREEE (reference sequence). Trimming shortened V by 4 bases and J by 8 bases, and 15 bases separated the two germline ends. The CDR3 protein is CASSAGRPIEAFF. CDR3 in DNA: TGTGCCAGCAGCGCGGGACGGCCGATCGAAGCTTTCTTT.

The table lists this clone with a count of one. The J gene is TRBJ1-2, the V gene TRBV29-1, with D maybe TRBD1 (6 bases). CDR1 SQVTM and CDR2 ANQGSEA come from the germline V gene. Trimming cost V 0 bases and J 3 bases, with 14 bases left between them. The CDR3 length is 15 residues. The CDR3 DNA is TGCAGCGTTGAAGATCAGGGCAGGGGAGACTATGGCTACACCTTC. As protein: CSVEDQGRGDYGYTF.

V and J are TRBV9 and TRBJ2-5, with D perhaps matching TRBD1 or TRBD2 (6 bases each). Germline CDR1 is SGDLS and CDR2 is YYNGEE. V was pared by 4 bases and J by 2 bases, with 12 bases between. The CDR3 length is 14 residues. The CDR3 sequence: CASSRGRLQETQYF. The CDR3 coding sequence is TGTGCCAGCAGCAGGGGGAGGCTTCAAGAGACCCAGTACTTC. The whole variable domain, remainder taken from reference TRBV9 and TRBJ2-5, is DSGVTQTPKHLITATGQRVTLRCSPRSGDLSVYWYQQSLDQGLQFLIQYYNGEERAKGNILERFSAQQFPDLHSELNLSSLELGDSALYFCASSRGRLQETQYFGPGTRLLVL.

The V call is TRBV5-1, the J call TRBJ1-1, with a possible D match to TRBD1 (5 bases). The germline V and J ends were trimmed by 5 bases and 4 bases, with 18 bases remaining between them. The CDR3 contains 15 residues. Germline CDR1 SGHRS, CDR2 YFSETQ. The CDR3 nucleotides are TGCGCCAGCAGTTCGACCGGGGCGGCGGGCACTGAAGCTTTCTTT. It codes for CASSSTGAAGTEAFF.

This sequence joins TRBV6-1 and TRBJ1-4; 9 bases fit TRBD1. The germline V gene encodes CDR1 MNHNS and CDR2 SASEGT. The length of the CDR3 is 13 residues. V trimming: 4 bases; J trimming: 13 bases; junction bases outside the gene matches: 7. The DNA for the CDR3 is TGTGCCAGCAGTGCCTTACCGGGACAGGGACTGTTTTTT. It is translated as CASSALPGQGLFF.

This clone was picked up a small number of times. V gene TRBV14 combines with J gene TRBJ2-7, with 9 bases matching TRBD1. The CDR3 spans 17 residues. Germline CDR1 reads SGHDN; CDR2 reads FVKESK. Trimming took 4 bases from V and 2 from J; bases not matched to a gene: 12. The CDR3 DNA reads as TGTGCCAGCAGCCTGCGATCCGGGACAGGGAAAACCTACGAGCAGTACTTC. This gives the protein CASSLRSGTGKTYEQYF.

CDR3 in amino acids: CASRTRQANQPQHF. CDR3 nucleotides: TGTGCCAGCAGAACTAGACAGGCAAATCAGCCCCAGCATTTT. V usage is TRBV6-5 and J usage is TRBJ1-5, with D perhaps matching TRBD1 (6 bases). The CDR3 length is 14 residues. The V end was cut by 6 bases, the J end by 4 bases, with 13 bases between. Germline V lookup: CDR1 MNHEY, CDR2 SVGAGI.

The rearrangement joins TRBV5-6 to TRBJ2-2; 7 nucleotides match TRBD1. The V and J ends lost 3 bases and 7 bases, in that order; junction bases with no gene match: 6. The CDR3 covers 14 residues. Germline assignment: CDR1 SGHDT and CDR2 YYEEEE. The CDR3 spells CASSWTGLLGELFF. The CDR3 DNA reads as TGTGCCAGCAGCTGGACAGGCCTCCTCGGGGAGCTGTTTTTT.

This rearrangement joins TRBV6-1 to TRBJ2-7; perhaps TRBD2 as D (6 bases). CDR1 and CDR2 from the germline V gene are MNHNS and SASEGT. V was cut by 2 bases and J by 5 bases, with 13 bases left in between. The CDR3 is made up of 14 amino acids. CDR3 sequence (DNA): TGTGCCAGCAGTGAATCGGGGGAGTTTAACGAGCAGTACTTC. This encodes CASSESGEFNEQYF.

This chain connects TRBV5-1 to TRBJ2-1; tentative D call: TRBD1 (6 bases). The CDR3 length is 13 residues. CDR1 and CDR2 from the germline V gene are SGHRS and YFSETQ. Trimming removed 0 bases from V and 10 bases from J, with 11 bases in between. CDR3 sequence reads: CASSLDLRGEQFF. The CDR3 DNA follows: TGCGCCAGCAGCTTGGATCTCAGGGGCGAGCAGTTCTTC.

The chain employs TRBV6-5 and TRBJ1-2, with TRBD1 identical over 8 bases. The ends lost 2 bases at V and 7 bases at J; junction bases unmatched: 12. In germline, CDR1 is MNHEY, CDR2 SVGAGI. The CDR3 extends over 16 amino acids. CDR3 residues: CASSYTRGQGGVGYTF. The DNA of the CDR3 is TGTGCCAGCAGTTACACCCGTGGACAGGGAGGAGTTGGCTACACCTTC.

For the CDR3, the DNA is TGTGCCAGCAGTTTCCCCCGACAGGGTATCTACGAGCAGTACTTC. Translating gives CASSFPRQGIYEQYF. This chain joins TRBV27 and TRBJ2-7; 7 bases agree with TRBD1. This CDR3 contains 15 residues. From germline, CDR1 is MNHEY and CDR2 SMNVEV (reference sequence). J lost 3 bases, V lost 3 bases, and 8 bases had no gene match.

This clone was detected only once. At one end, the junction sequence differs from germline, possibly due to a read error. The rearrangement joins TRBV27 to TRBJ2-6; D ambiguous. The CDR3 extends over 17 amino acids. Germline V CDR1 and CDR2: MNHEY, SMNVEV (reference sequence). The CDR3 loop is CASSLSYTSSGANVLTF. CDR3 DNA sequence: TGTGCCAGCAGTCTATCTTACACGAGCTCTGGGGCCAACGTCCTGACTTTC. Supplemented by reference TRBV27 and TRBJ2-6, the full variable domain reads EAQVTQNPRYLITVTGKKLTVTCSQNMNHEYMSWYRQDPGLGLRQIYYSMNVEVTDKGDVPEGYKVSRKEKRNFPLILESPSPNQTSLYFCASSLSYTSSGANVLTFGAGSRLTVL.

This clone was seen a single time. V usage is TRBV5-1 and J usage is TRBJ2-6, with D perhaps matching TRBD2 (6 bases). Trimming took 4 bases from V and 2 from J, leaving 13 bases between them. The V gene's germline CDR1 is SGHRS and CDR2 YFSETQ. The CDR3 is 16 residues long. CDR3 region: CASSAEGRPGANVLTF. The CDR3 DNA reads as TGCGCCAGCAGCGCCGAGGGGAGGCCTGGGGCCAACGTCCTGACTTTC.

This clone was recorded only once. The chain is built from TRBV11-2 and TRBJ2-1, with D perhaps matching TRBD2 (6 bases). Trimming removed 0 bases from V and 5 bases from J, with 17 bases in between. The CDR3 is 17 amino acids. Germline CDR1 SGHAT, CDR2 FQNNGV. CDR3 coding DNA: TGTGCCAGCAGCTTAGATCGACCGACTTGGAGGGACAATGAGCAGTTCTTC. Protein: CASSLDRPTWRDNEQFF.

This clone has a handful of counts. The chain carries TRBV5-4 and TRBJ2-5; 11 bases fit TRBD2. The germline gives CDR1 SGHNT, CDR2 YYREEE (reference sequence). The CDR3 runs 16 residues. V dropped 4 bases and J dropped 1; count of bases not matched to a gene: 6. CDR3 sequence (DNA): TGTGCCAGCAGCCCACTAGCGGGGGCCCCCCAAGAGACCCAGTACTTC. It codes for CASSPLAGAPQETQYF.

J is TRBJ1-3 and V is TRBV30; D is unresolved. CDR3 length: 13 residues. Germline values: CDR1 GTSNPN, CDR2 SVGIG (reference sequence). V lost 2 bases to trimming and J lost 4 bases, with 9 bases between them. The CDR3 DNA is TGTGCCTGGAGTAAAGGGCGCGGAAACACCATATATTTT. Its translation is CAWSKGRGNTIYF.

The V and J genes are TRBV11-2 and TRBJ1-2, with 9 bases fitting TRBD1. The CDR3 has 15 amino acids. Germline V CDR1 and CDR2: SGHAT, FQNNGV. After removal of 5 bases from V and 0 bases from J, the junction contained 4 bases not matched to a gene. The CDR3 DNA reads as TGTGCCAGCAGCCCTCGGACAGGGGCTAACTATGGCTACACCTTC. It is translated as CASSPRTGANYGYTF. Full variable domain (missing parts from reference TRBV11-2 and TRBJ1-2): EAGVAQSPRYKIIEKRQSVAFWCNPISGHATLYWYQQILGQGPKLLIQFQNNGVVDDSQLPKDRFSAERLKGVDSTLKIQPAKLEDSAVYLCASSPRTGANYGYTFGSGTRLTVV.

The gene calls are TRBV19 and TRBJ2-2, with TRBD1 matching over 12 bases. Germline assignment: CDR1 LNHDA and CDR2 SQIVND (reference sequence). This CDR3 comprises 16 residues. J lost 6 bases, V lost 3 bases, and 5 bases had no gene match. CDR3 in amino acids: CASSIPGQGAAGELFF. The CDR3 nucleotides are TGTGCCAGTAGTATCCCGGGACAGGGGGCCGCCGGGGAGCTGTTTTTT.

The chain employs TRBV7-2 and TRBJ1-6, with a weak D call TRBD1 (6 bases). The V gene's germline CDR1 is SGHTA and CDR2 FQGNSA. This CDR3 has 16 residues. V lost 3 bases and J lost 7, with 16 bases in between. DNA of the CDR3: TGTGCCAGCAGCTTGCAGGGCGGGGGCATAAATTCACCCCTCCACTTT. Encoded protein: CASSLQGGGINSPLHF. The variable domain in full, completed from reference TRBV7-2 and TRBJ1-6, reads GAGVSQSPSNKVTEKGKDVELRCDPISGHTALYWYRQSLGQGLEFLIYFQGNSAPDKSGLPSDRFSAERTGGSVSTLTIQRTQQEDSAVYLCASSLQGGGINSPLHFGNGTRLTVT.

The chain is built from TRBV7-9 and TRBJ1-2; D ambiguous. There are 11 residues in the CDR3. The V end was cut by 2 bases, the J end by 11 bases, with 9 bases between. Germline V gene lookup returns CDR1 SEHNR and CDR2 FQNEAQ (reference sequence). CDR3 DNA: TGTGCCAGCAGCTTACGAGGTGGTTACACCTTC. This gives the protein CASSLRGGYTF.

Turning to this clone: A far larger clone is just one base off, so this is likely a read error. Other DNA sequences within the sample encode an identical CDR3. V gene TRBV6-5 combines with J gene TRBJ2-7, with D uncertain. Trimming took off 5 bases at V and 4 bases at J, with 9 bases between the two ends. CDR1 and CDR2 (germline): MNHEY, SVGAGI. CDR3 length: 12 amino acids. CDR3 residues: CASSEAVYEQYF. Written as DNA, the CDR3 is TGTGCCAGCAGTGAGGCCGTATACGAGCAGTACTTC.

The chain links TRBV2 to TRBJ1-1; the D gene is possibly TRBD1 (5 bases). CDR1 is SNHLY, CDR2 FYNNEI, per germline. The CDR3 is 14 residues long. V lost 7 bases and J lost 1, with 13 bases in between. CDR3 residues: CASKAGTSNTEAFF. The CDR3 nucleotides read TGTGCCAGCAAAGCAGGGACTTCGAACACTGAAGCTTTCTTT.

The V gene is TRBV6-1, the J gene TRBJ1-2; D uncertain. Per the germline V gene, CDR1 is MNHNS and CDR2 is SASEGT. Trimming removed 6 bases from V and 3 bases from J, with 8 bases in between. The CDR3 runs to 12 residues. Here the CDR3 reads CASRLGDYGYTF. The CDR3 DNA reads as TGTGCCAGCAGGTTGGGAGACTATGGCTACACCTTC.

The rearrangement joins TRBV28 to TRBJ1-6; 7 nucleotides align to TRBD1. V gave up 7 bases and J gave up 7 bases; unmatched junction bases: 7. Looked up from germline, CDR1 is MDHEN and CDR2 is SYDVKM. This CDR3 has 14 residues. As DNA, the CDR3 is TGTGCCAGCACCGAGATAGGGGGCAATTCACCCCTCCACTTT. Translated: CASTEIGGNSPLHF.

CDR3 region: CASSQNVGPLHF. In DNA form, the CDR3 reads TGTGCCAGCAGCCAGAATGTTGGGCCCCTCCACTTT. The chain uses TRBV4-2 and TRBJ1-6; the D is unclear. Looked up from germline, CDR1 is LGHNA and CDR2 is YNFKEQ. The CDR3 length is 12 residues. The V and J ends lost 3 bases and 13 bases respectively, with 10 bases between them.

The chain has TRBV19 and TRBJ1-5, with TRBD1 matching 10 bases. CDR3 size: 15 residues. V trimming: 6 bases; J trimming: 6 bases; junction bases outside the gene matches: 8. Per germline, CDR1 LNHDA and CDR2 SQIVND (reference sequence). CDR3 protein: CASSQDRGERQPQHF. The CDR3 DNA reads as TGTGCCAGTAGCCAGGACAGGGGGGAACGTCAGCCCCAGCATTTT.

V and J are TRBV4-1 and TRBJ2-7; TRBD1 agrees at 7 bases. Germline-derived CDR1 and CDR2 are MGHRA and YSYEKL. V lost 6 bases, J lost 3 bases, and 11 bases stayed unmatched. The CDR3 covers 15 residues. The CDR3 coding sequence is TGCGCCAGCAGGCTATACGGGACAGAAATCTACGAGCAGTACTTC. Its translation is CASRLYGTEIYEQYF.